This record concerns one TCR beta chain sequence. The CDR3 runs 16 residues. V was pared by 6 bases and J by 0 bases, with 15 bases between. Germline assignment: CDR1 MDHEN and CDR2 SYDVKM. Individuals drawn from 24 US areas were roughly 18 to 95 years old. For recovered donors of Cohort 3, there were two negative PCRs, clearance, or symptom resolution. This entry belongs to a study of blood T cell repertoires in COVID-19. In the source study's methods: Cell counts per sample came from amplifying reference gene primers. Profiled with immunoSEQ multiplex PCR; TCRdb holds only in-frame clones, not every one. D and trimming were read from the DNA, whereas the V and J calls and clone size are those reported in that table. The sample includes 310,000 or so clones, roughly 90% seen only once; the top ten take 1% to 1.3%.

J is TRBJ1-5 and V is TRBV28; no firm D call. Sequencing was carried out using PBMCs or T cells enriched from blood (not recorded which). The TCR originated in a woman in her twenties or thirties who had recovered from COVID-19. This chain's CDR3 is CASSPAAVPSNQPQHF. The CDR3 DNA is TGTGCCAGCAGCCCCGCGGCAGTACCTAGCAATCAGCCCCAGCATTTT.